This is a list of T cell receptor beta chains from one sample in a study of tumor-infiltrating lymphocytes in primary liver carcinoma. Via MiXCR, TCRdb re-called the multiplex PCR reads, giving one row per CDR3 protein. The table has 310,000 or so distinct CDR3 sequences, almost 65% seen once. Sequencing was carried out using peripheral blood. The receptor source for this set is a man aged 35-49 years with primary liver carcinoma and hepatitis B virus infection. Both conserved end residues are part of each CDR3. Fields, in order: CDR3 protein, CDR3 DNA, J gene, V gene, CDR3 length, clone size, D gene. A D gene is named only where the DNA matches it firmly. The listing skips clone size in some rows; elsewhere it reads once, few, many or a size class.

CDR3: CASSQDMTNGYNEQFF
DNA: TGTGCCAGCAGCCAAGATATGACTAACGGGTACAATGAGCAGTTCTTC
J: TRBJ2-1
V: TRBV14
length: 16
size: NA
D: NA

CDR3: CASSLGTGAAYEQYF
DNA: TGTGCCAGCAGCCTCGGGACAGGGGCTGCCTACGAGCAGTACTTC
J: TRBJ2-7
V: TRBV7-3
length: 15
size: NA
D: TRBD1

CDR3: CASSCQPGLAGGLGCGYEQYF
DNA: TGTGCCAGCAGTTGCCAGCCGGGACTAGCGGGAGGGTTAGGGTGTGGGTACGAGCAGTACTTC
J: TRBJ2-7
V: TRBV6-9
length: 21
size: NA
D: TRBD2

CDR3: CASSYSGLGTGELFF
DNA: TGTGCCAGCAGTTACTCGGGACTGGGGACCGGGGAGCTGTTTTTT
J: TRBJ2-2
V: TRBV6-5
length: 15
size: few
D: NA

CDR3: CASRQAGTGAYEQYF
DNA: TGCGCCAGCAGGCAGGCCGGGACAGGGGCCTACGAGCAGTACTTC
J: TRBJ2-7
V: TRBV4-1
length: 15
size: NA
D: TRBD1

CDR3: CASSSTSGRGSYNEQFF
DNA: TGTGCCAGCAGCTCGACTAGCGGGAGGGGCTCCTACAATGAGCAGTTCTTC
J: TRBJ2-1
V: TRBV7-2
length: 17
size: NA
D: TRBD2

CDR3: CASSLDFSGESDNEQFF
DNA: TGTGCCAGCAGCTTAGATTTTTCAGGTGAGAGCGACAATGAGCAGTTCTTT
J: TRBJ2-1
V: TRBV11-2
length: 17
size: NA
D: NA

CDR3: CASSAGSGSLETQYF
DNA: TGTGCCAGCAGCGCGGGCTCAGGGAGCTTGGAGACCCAGTACTTC
J: TRBJ2-5
V: TRBV9
length: 15
size: NA
D: NA

CDR3: CVSSPSGGPWTGELFF
DNA: TGTGTCAGCAGCCCTTCGGGGGGGCCGTGGACCGGGGAGCTGTTTTTT
J: TRBJ2-2
V: TRBV5-4
length: 16
size: NA
D: TRBD2

CDR3: CASSLAWAPGSPLHF
DNA: TGTGCCAGCAGCTTAGCCTGGGCGCCTGGTTCACCCCTCCACTTT
J: TRBJ1-6
V: TRBV11-2
length: 15
size: NA
D: NA

CDR3: CSVAGGRSTGELFF
DNA: TGCAGCGTTGCCGGGGGGCGCTCTACCGGGGAGCTGTTTTTT
J: TRBJ2-2
V: TRBV29-1
length: 14
size: many
D: NA

CDR3: CASSLMTGGGSYTF
DNA: TGTGCCAGCAGCTTGATGACAGGGGGCGGAAGCTACACCTTC
J: TRBJ1-2
V: TRBV5-4
length: 14
size: NA
D: TRBD1

CDR3: CASSEPSGSSTGVLFF
DNA: TGTGCCAGCAGCGAACCCAGCGGGAGTAGCACCGGGGTGCTGTTTTTT
J: TRBJ2-2
V: TRBV7-9
length: 16
size: NA
D: TRBD2

CDR3: CASSSAVHGQPQHF
DNA: TGTGCCAGCAGCTCCGCAGTGCATGGACAGCCCCAGCATTTT
J: TRBJ1-5
V: TRBV6-5
length: 14
size: once
D: NA

CDR3: CASSLAGGLYNEQFF
DNA: TGTGCCAGCAGTCTAGCGGGAGGGCTTTACAATGAGCAGTTCTTC
J: TRBJ2-1
V: TRBV12-3/TRBV12-4
length: 15
size: NA
D: TRBD2

CDR3: CASSLWQNTEAFF
DNA: TGTGCCAGCAGTTTATGGCAGAACACTGAAGCTTTCTTT
J: TRBJ1-1
V: TRBV28
length: 13
size: few
D: NA

CDR3: CSDPGHLLAGGPGQYF
DNA: TGCAGCGACCCCGGGCATCTACTAGCGGGAGGGCCCGGGCAGTACTTC
J: TRBJ2-7
V: TRBV29-1
length: 16
size: many
D: TRBD2

CDR3: CASSQDPGQPQHF
DNA: TGTGCCAGCAGCCAAGATCCAGGACAGCCCCAGCATTTT
J: TRBJ1-5
V: TRBV4-2
length: 13
size: many
D: NA

CDR3: CASSQVGTTAKNIQYF
DNA: TGCGCCAGCAGCCAAGTGGGGACCACAGCCAAAAACATTCAGTACTTC
J: TRBJ2-4
V: TRBV4-1
length: 16
size: few
D: NA

CDR3: CASSLEMPNTMYF
DNA: TGTGCCAGCAGCTTAGAGATGCCAAACACCATGTATTTT
J: TRBJ1-3
V: TRBV11-2
length: 13
size: NA
D: NA

CDR3: CASSIGSAGGYNEQFF
DNA: TGTGCTAGCAGCATAGGGTCGGCGGGAGGGTACAATGAGCAGTTCTTC
J: TRBJ2-1
V: TRBV11-2
length: 16
size: NA
D: TRBD2

CDR3: CASSSSQAVDAAPGHNEQFF
DNA: TGTGCCAGCAGTTCCTCTCAGGCAGTAGATGCAGCCCCGGGGCACAATGAGCAGTTCTTT
J: TRBJ2-1
V: TRBV11-1
length: 20
size: NA
D: NA

CDR3: CASSDDRTSYNEQFF
DNA: TGTGCCAGCAGTGACGACAGAACTTCCTATAATGAGCAGTTCTTC
J: TRBJ2-1
V: TRBV6-2/TRBV6-3
length: 15
size: once
D: NA

CDR3: CASSEAGRGLMDTQYF
DNA: TGTGCCAGCAGTGAAGCGGGCAGGGGGCTAATGGATACGCAGTATTTT
J: TRBJ2-3
V: TRBV6-1
length: 16
size: many
D: TRBD1

CDR3: CASSSGVESWFF
DNA: TGTGCCAGCAGTTCAGGGGTCGAATCTTGGTTCTTC
J: TRBJ2-1
V: TRBV28
length: 12
size: NA
D: NA

CDR3: CASRPRDSYTGELFF
DNA: TGTGCCAGCAGACCCCGGGACTCGTACACCGGGGAGCTGTTTTTT
J: TRBJ2-2
V: TRBV6-6
length: 15
size: many
D: NA

CDR3: CACQGLAGANEQYF
DNA: TGTGCCTGCCAGGGACTAGCGGGAGCGAACGAGCAGTACTTC
J: TRBJ2-7
V: TRBV30
length: 14
size: many
D: TRBD2

CDR3: CASSQEMAGLQPQHF
DNA: TGCGCCAGCAGCCAAGAGATGGCAGGGCTTCAGCCCCAGCATTTT
J: TRBJ1-5
V: TRBV4-1
length: 15
size: few
D: NA

CDR3: CASSQAQRCDYEQYF
DNA: TGCGCTAGCAGCCAAGCTCAGCGGTGTGACTACGAGCAGTACTTC
J: TRBJ2-7
V: TRBV4-1
length: 15
size: NA
D: NA